This T cell receptor (beta chain) was sequenced for a study of Ad26.COV2.S vaccination and SARS-CoV-2 variants (dated by TCRdb to 2020 to 2022). The study in broad terms: Vaccine-arm donors were drawn from COV1001, a multicentre, randomized, double-blind, placebo-controlled phase I-IIa trial of Ad26.COV2.S in healthy adults. Ad26.COV2.S was administered intramuscularly at 5 x 10^10 or 1 x 10^11 viral particles, either as a single shot or as two shots given 56 days apart. The specificity and breadth of SARS-CoV-2-reactive T cell receptors after Ad26.COV2.S vaccination were assessed by TCRbeta repertoire sequencing. A total of some 30 samples were included in the TCR-sequenced set, comprising some 20 Ad26.COV2.S vaccine recipients, 5 placebo recipients and 8 SARS-CoV-2 convalescent individuals. Trial participants were randomized into five groups of five: low-dose or high-dose Ad26.COV2.S given once or twice, or placebo on both occasions. Investigators did not know the trial group allocation while performing experiments and assessing outcomes. The paper's findings and limits, for the study overall: Compared with placebo recipients, Ad26.COV2.S recipients showed higher spike-specific TCR breadth (P = 0.0014). Vaccine and placebo recipients had similar non-spike TCR breadth, a finding consistent with the vaccine containing only spike. After vaccination, spike-specific CD8+ and CD4+ T cell responses were reported to show substantial breadth. Comparing responses between vaccine doses or regimens was not something the study was powered to do. It was noted by the authors that total T cell responses may have been underestimated by the TCR breadth and depth analyses.

For this clone: Its cognate antigen has yet to be identified. No clone much larger than this one lies a single base away; base qualities are absent.

CDR1 and CDR2 are drawn from the germline V gene: SGDLS, YYNGEE. Trimmed from V: 3 bases; trimmed from J: 3 bases; junction bases lacking a gene match: 4. Measured from the cysteine to the phenylalanine, the CDR3 is 16 residues long. The only DNA kept is the CDR3, 48 bases in frame from the first base. Per the publication, the treatment or condition label means: roughly 19 received Ad26.COV2.S at low or high dose, single or two shots; roughly 5 received placebo; per-sample allocation not given. For vaccine and placebo recipients, repertoires were sequenced using samples collected on day 63 after the first injection. Cohort 1b enrolled 20 to 30 adults aged 18-55 years at a single site in Boston, USA, between 29 July and 7 August 2020. Ad26.COV2.S was a replication-incompetent adenovirus type 26 vector that expressed a prefusion-stabilized SARS-CoV-2 spike protein derived from the original Wuhan strain.

TCRbeta CDR3 regions were sequenced with the immunoSEQ Assay. After extraction, genomic DNA underwent amplification by bias-controlled multiplex PCR, followed by high-throughput sequencing. Per the source publication's procedure: To quantify the absolute abundance of every unique TCRbeta CDR3 region, sequences were collapsed and filtered. T cell fraction was estimated by normalizing TCRbeta template counts to usable DNA, with usable DNA measured through amplification of reference genes found in all nucleated cells. Repertoire TCRs were annotated as SARS-CoV-2-specific when V gene, CDR3 amino acid sequence and J gene were exactly matched to a known reactive TCR set. The reference SARS-CoV-2 TCR set was derived from MIRA and filtered for enrichment in COVID-19-positive ImmuneCODE repertoires, a step that removed public or cross-reactive TCRs. Based on the MIRA antigens, annotated TCRs were further analysed at the level of specific ORF or position within ORF. Breadth was defined as the number of annotated unique rearrangements divided by the total number of unique productive rearrangements, and depth was defined as the summed frequency of the annotated unique rearrangements. Two-sided Wilcoxon rank-sum tests were used to compare TCR breadth between groups. Not all clones reach the TCRdb copy of this immuneACCESS table, which keeps in-frame sequences only. Checked studies attribute under half of the gap to unresolved V genes and leave the rest unexplained. V and J calls plus clone size are reproduced from that table; the DNA served to infer D and trimming. The sample contains around 450,000 clones, roughly 88% of them found a single time. Approximately 4.5% of the sample is taken by the ten largest.

The material was peripheral blood, obtained in a trial of Ad26.COV2.S vaccine versus placebo. This receptor was taken from a person between 18 and 60 years old who received the Ad26.COV2.S COVID-19 vaccine or a placebo. The chain is assembled from TRBV9 and TRBJ2-3, with TRBD2 matching 13 junction bases. The nucleotides read TGTGCCAGCAGCGCGGGACTAGCGGGATTAACAGATACGCAGTATTTT. It specifies CASSAGLAGLTDTQYF.